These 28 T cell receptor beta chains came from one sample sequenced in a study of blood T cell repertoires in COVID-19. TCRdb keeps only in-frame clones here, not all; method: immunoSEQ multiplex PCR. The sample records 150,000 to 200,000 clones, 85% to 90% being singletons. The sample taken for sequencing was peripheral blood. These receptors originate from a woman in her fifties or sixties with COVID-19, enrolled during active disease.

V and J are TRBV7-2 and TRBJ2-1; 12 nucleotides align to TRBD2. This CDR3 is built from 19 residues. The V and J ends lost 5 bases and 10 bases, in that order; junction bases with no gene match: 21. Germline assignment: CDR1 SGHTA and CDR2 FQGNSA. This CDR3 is CASSLVAFGGLAGLVEQFF. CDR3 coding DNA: TGTGCCAGCAGCCTCGTCGCTTTCGGAGGACTAGCGGGATTAGTAGAGCAGTTCTTC.

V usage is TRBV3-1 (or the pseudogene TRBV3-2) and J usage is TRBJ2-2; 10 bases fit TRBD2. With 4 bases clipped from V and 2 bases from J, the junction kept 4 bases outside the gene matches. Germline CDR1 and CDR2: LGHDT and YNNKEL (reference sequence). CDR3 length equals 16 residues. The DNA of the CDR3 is TGTGCCAGCAGCCTTGGACTAGCGGCAAACACCGGGGAGCTGTTTTTT. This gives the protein CASSLGLAANTGELFF.

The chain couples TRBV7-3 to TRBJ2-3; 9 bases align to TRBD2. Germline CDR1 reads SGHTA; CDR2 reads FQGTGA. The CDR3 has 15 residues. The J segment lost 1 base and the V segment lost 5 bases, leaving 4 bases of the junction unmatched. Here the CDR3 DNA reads TGTGCCAGCAGCAGTAGCGGGAGAGGCACAGATACGCAGTATTTT. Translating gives CASSSSGRGTDTQYF.

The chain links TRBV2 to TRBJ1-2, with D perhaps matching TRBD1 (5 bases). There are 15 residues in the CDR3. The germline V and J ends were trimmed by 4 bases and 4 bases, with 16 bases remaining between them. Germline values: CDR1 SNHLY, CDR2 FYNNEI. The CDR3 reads CASSARRGSGYGYTF. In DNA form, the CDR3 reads TGTGCCAGCAGTGCTCGGAGGGGCTCGGGCTATGGCTACACCTTC.

As DNA, the CDR3 is TGTGCCAGCCAACCCAGAAACCAGAACACCGGGGAGCTGTTTTTT. It encodes CASQPRNQNTGELFF. This chain links TRBV27 with TRBJ2-2, with unresolved D. CDR1 is MNHEY and CDR2 is SMNVEV in the germline V gene (reference sequence). Trimming shortened V by 8 bases and J by 1 base, and 14 bases separated the two germline ends. The CDR3 consists of 15 residues.

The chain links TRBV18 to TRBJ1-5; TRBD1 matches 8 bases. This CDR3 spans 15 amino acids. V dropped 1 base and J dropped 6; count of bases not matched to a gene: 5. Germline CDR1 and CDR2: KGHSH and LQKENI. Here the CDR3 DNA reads TGTGCCAGCTCACCACAGGACAGGGATGCTCAGCCCCAGCATTTT. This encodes CASSPQDRDAQPQHF.

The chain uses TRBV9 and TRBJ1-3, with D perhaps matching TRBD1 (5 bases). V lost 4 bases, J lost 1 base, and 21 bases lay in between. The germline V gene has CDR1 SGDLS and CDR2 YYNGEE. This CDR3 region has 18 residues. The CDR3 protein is CASSTALSGTNSGNTIYF. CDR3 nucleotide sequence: TGTGCCAGCAGCACCGCATTATCCGGGACTAATTCTGGAAACACCATATATTTT.

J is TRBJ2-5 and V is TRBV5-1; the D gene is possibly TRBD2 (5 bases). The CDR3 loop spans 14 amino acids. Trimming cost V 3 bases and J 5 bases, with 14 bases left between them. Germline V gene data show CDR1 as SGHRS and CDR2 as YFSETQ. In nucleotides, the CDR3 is TGCGCCAGCAGCTCCGCTACGGGGTATGAGACCCAGTACTTC. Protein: CASSSATGYETQYF.

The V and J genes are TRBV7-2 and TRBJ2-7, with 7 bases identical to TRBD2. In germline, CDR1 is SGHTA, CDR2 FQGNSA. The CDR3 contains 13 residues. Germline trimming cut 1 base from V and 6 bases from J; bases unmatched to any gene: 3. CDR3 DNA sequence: TGTGCCAGCAGCTTAGGGCGGGAGTCCGAGCAGTACTTC. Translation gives CASSLGRESEQYF.

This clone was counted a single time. The CDR3 sequence is CASSNIAGTGTGNSPLHF. CDR3 DNA sequence: TGTGCCAGCAGCAACATAGCCGGGACAGGGACAGGTAATTCACCCCTCCACTTT. The genes are TRBV21-1 and TRBJ1-6; TRBD1 was called by the table and not checked on the DNA. TRBV21-1 is a pseudogene. The CDR3 totals 18 residues.

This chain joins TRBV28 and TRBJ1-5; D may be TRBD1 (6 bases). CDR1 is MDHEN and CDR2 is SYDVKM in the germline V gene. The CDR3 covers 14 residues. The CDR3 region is CATSFGGANQPQHF. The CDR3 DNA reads TGTGCAACCAGTTTTGGGGGGGCCAATCAGCCCCAGCATTTT. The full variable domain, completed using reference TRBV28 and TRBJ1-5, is DVKVTQSSRYLVKRTGEKVFLECVQDMDHENMFWYRQDPGLGLRLIYFSYDVKMKEKGDIPEGYSVSREKKERFSLILESASTNQTSMYLCATSFGGANQPQHFGDGTRLSIL.

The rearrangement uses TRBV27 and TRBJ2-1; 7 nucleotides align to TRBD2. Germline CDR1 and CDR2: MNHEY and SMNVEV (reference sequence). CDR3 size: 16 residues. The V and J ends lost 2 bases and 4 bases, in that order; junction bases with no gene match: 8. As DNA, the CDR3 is TGTGCCAGCAGTTTAAAGGCTAGCGGCGGATACAATGAGCAGTTCTTC. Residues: CASSLKASGGYNEQFF.

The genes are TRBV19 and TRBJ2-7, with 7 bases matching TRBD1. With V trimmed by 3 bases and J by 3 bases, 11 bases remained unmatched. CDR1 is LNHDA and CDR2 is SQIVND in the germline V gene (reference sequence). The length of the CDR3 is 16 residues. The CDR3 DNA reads TGTGCCAGTAGTATTTCCGGACAGGCAACTATCTACGAGCAGTACTTC. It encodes CASSISGQATIYEQYF.

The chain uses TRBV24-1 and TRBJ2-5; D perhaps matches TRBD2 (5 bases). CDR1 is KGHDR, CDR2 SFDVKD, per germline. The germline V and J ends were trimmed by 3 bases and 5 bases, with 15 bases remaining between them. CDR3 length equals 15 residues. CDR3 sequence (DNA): TGTGCCACCAGTGATCCCCGGGGAGTTTATGAGACCCAGTACTTC. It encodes CATSDPRGVYETQYF.

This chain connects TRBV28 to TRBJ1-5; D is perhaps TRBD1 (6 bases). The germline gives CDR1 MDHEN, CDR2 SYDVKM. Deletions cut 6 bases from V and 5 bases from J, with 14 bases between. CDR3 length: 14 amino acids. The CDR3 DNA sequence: TGTGCCAGCAGGATCCTAGACAGGTATCAGCCCCAGCATTTT. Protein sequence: CASRILDRYQPQHF.

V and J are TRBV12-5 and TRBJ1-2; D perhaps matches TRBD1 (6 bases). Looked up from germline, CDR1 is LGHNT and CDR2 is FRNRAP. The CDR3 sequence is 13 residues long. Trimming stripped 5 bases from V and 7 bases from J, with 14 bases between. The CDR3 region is CASGLRTVPGYTF. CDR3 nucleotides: TGTGCTAGTGGTCTGCGGACAGTTCCTGGCTACACCTTC.

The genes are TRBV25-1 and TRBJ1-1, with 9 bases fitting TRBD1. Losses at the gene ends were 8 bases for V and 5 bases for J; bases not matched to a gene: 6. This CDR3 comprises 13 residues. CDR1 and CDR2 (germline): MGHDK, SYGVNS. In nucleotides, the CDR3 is TGTGCCAGCGGGAACAGGGGGCGGACTGAAGCTTTCTTT. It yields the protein CASGNRGRTEAFF.

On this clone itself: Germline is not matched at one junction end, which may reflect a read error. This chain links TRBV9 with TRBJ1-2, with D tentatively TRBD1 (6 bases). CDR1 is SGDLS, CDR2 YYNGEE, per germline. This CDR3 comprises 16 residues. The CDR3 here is CARSVVGGGQGHGYTF. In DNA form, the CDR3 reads TGTGCCCGCAGCGTAGTCGGGGGGGGGCAGGGCCATGGCTACACCTTC.

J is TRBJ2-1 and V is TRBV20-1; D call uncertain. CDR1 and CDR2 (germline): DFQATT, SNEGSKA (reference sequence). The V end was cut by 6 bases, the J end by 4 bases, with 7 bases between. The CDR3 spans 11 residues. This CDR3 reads CSARPYNEQFF. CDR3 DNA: TGCAGTGCGAGGCCGTACAATGAGCAGTTCTTC.

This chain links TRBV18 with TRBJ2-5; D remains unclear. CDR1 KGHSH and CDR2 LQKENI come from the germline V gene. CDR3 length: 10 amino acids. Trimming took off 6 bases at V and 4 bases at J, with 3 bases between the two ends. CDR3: CASSGETQYF. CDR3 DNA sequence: TGTGCCAGCTCCGGAGAGACCCAGTACTTC.

The CDR3 DNA reads as TGCGCCAGCAGCCCCCGGACAGGGGGTCAATCACCCCTCCACTTT. It specifies CASSPRTGGQSPLHF. The V gene is TRBV4-3, the J gene TRBJ1-6; 10 nucleotides agree with TRBD1. This CDR3 region has 15 residues. The V and J ends lost 4 bases and 10 bases, in that order; junction bases with no gene match: 7. Germline loops: CDR1 LGHNA, CDR2 YSLEER.

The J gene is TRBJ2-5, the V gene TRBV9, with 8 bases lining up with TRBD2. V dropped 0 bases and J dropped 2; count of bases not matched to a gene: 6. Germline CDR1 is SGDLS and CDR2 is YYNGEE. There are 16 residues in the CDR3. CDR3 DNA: TGTGCCAGCAGCGTAGGTCCAAGCGGGAGTCAAGAGACCCAGTACTTC. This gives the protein CASSVGPSGSQETQYF.

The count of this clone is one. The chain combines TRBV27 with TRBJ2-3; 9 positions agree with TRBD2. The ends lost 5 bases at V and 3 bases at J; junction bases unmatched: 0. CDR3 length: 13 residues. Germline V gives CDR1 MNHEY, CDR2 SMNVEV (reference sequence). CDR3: CASSTSGTDTQYF. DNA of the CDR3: TGTGCCAGCAGTACTAGCGGGACAGATACGCAGTATTTT.

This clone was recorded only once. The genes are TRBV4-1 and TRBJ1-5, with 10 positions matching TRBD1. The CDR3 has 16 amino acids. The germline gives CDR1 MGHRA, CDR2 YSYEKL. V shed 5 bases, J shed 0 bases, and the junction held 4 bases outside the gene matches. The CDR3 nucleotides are TGCGCCAGCAGCTATCGACAGGGGGCTAGCAATCAGCCCCAGCATTTT. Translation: CASSYRQGASNQPQHF.

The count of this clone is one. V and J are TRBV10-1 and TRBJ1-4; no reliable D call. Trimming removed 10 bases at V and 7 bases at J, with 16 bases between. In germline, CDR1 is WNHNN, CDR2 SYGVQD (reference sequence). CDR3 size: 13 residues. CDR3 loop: CATRRRNGEKLFF. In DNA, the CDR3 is TGCGCCACCCGGAGGAGAAACGGTGAAAAACTGTTTTTT.

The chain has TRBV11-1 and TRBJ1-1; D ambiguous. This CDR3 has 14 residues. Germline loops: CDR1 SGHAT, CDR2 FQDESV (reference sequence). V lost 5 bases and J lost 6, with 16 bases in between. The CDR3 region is CASSKGREEAEAFF. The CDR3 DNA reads TGTGCCAGCAGCAAGGGTCGGGAGGAAGCTGAAGCTTTCTTT.

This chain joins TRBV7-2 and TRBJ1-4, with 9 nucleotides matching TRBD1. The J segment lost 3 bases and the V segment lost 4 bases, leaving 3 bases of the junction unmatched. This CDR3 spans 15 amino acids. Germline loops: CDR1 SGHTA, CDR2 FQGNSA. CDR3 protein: CASSSQGAANEKLFF. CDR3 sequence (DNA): TGTGCCAGCAGCTCACAGGGGGCCGCTAATGAAAAACTGTTTTTT.

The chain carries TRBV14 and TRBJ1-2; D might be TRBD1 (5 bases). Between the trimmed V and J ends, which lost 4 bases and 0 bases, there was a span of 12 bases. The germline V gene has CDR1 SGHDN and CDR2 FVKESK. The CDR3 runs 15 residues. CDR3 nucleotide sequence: TGTGCCAGCAGCCCCCCCCCAGGGACTAACTATGGCTACACCTTC. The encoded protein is CASSPPPGTNYGYTF. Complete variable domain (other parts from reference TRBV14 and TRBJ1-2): EAGVTQFPSHSVIEKGQTVTLRCDPISGHDNLYWYRRVMGKEIKFLLHFVKESKQDESGMPNNRFLAERTGGTYSTLKVQPAELEDSGVYFCASSPPPGTNYGYTFGSGTRLTVV.